The 26 T cell receptor beta chains listed next were all sequenced from one sample in a study of early T cells in non-severe SARS-CoV-2 infection (dated by TCRdb to the early 2020s). Library prep was done by 5' RACE. Instrument used: NextSeq 500. Using fastp trimming at Q25 and MiXCR clonotype assembly, TCRdb reanalyzed the public sequencing data and kept in-frame beta chains. Rows with one shared CDR3 protein collapse into an entry with the most common genes and DNA. The table for this sample lists 55,000 to 75,000 distinct CDR3 sequences; roughly a tenth of them were counted only once. The ten most abundant clones make up about 1.3% of the sample. Sequencing was performed on whole blood. All receptors derive from an adult who was a healthcare worker with PCR-confirmed SARS-CoV-2 infection or an uninfected control (not recorded which).

This clonotype was picked up a small number of times. This chain links TRBV20-1 with TRBJ1-1; no reliable D call. Between the trimmed V and J ends, which lost 3 bases and 8 bases, there was a span of 13 bases. The CDR3 has 12 residues. Germline V gene sequence: CDR1 DFQATT, CDR2 SNEGSKA (reference sequence). This CDR3 is CSASPRETEAFF. DNA of the CDR3: TGCAGTGCTAGCCCTCGGGAAACCGAAGCTTTCTTT.

This clonotype was observed many times. The V and J genes are TRBV21-1 and TRBJ1-2; the DNA was not used to check the table's D call, TRBD1. TRBV21-1 is marked as a pseudogene. This CDR3 spans 13 amino acids. CDR3 bases: TGTGCCAGCAGCAAAGCGCATGGGGGGCCTGGCACCTTC. This sequence encodes CASSKAHGGPGTF.

V is TRBV10-3 and J is TRBJ1-5, with 10 bases that match TRBD1. CDR1 is ENHRY and CDR2 is SYGVKD in the germline V gene. The CDR3 has 14 residues. The trim removed 4 bases at V and 6 bases at J, leaving 3 bases unmatched. CDR3 protein: CAISGQGAGQPQHF. In nucleotides, the CDR3 is TGTGCCATCAGTGGACAGGGGGCCGGTCAGCCCCAGCATTTT.

This clonotype was recorded many times. This chain joins TRBV20-1 and TRBJ2-3, with D hard to call. V was pared by 1 base and J by 1 base, with 0 bases between. The CDR3 contains 11 residues. Looked up from germline, CDR1 is DFQATT and CDR2 is SNEGSKA (reference sequence). The CDR3 DNA is TGCAGTGCTAGAGGCACAGATACGCAGTATTTT. Translating gives CSARGTDTQYF.

This clonotype was detected only a few times. The CDR3 nucleotides read TGCGCCAGCAGCCAAAAAGGCGGCCCGAACACTGAAGCTTTCTTT. The encoded protein is CASSQKGGPNTEAFF. The chain recombines TRBV4-1 with TRBJ1-1; D is ambiguous. The CDR3 consists of 15 residues. Trimming removed 2 bases from V and 1 base from J, with 11 bases in between. Germline-derived CDR1 and CDR2 are MGHRA and YSYEKL.

V is TRBV20-1 and J is TRBJ2-5; TRBD2 matches 8 bases. Germline trimming cut 6 bases from V and 1 base from J; bases unmatched to any gene: 4. From germline, CDR1 is DFQATT and CDR2 SNEGSKA (reference sequence). The length of the CDR3 is 13 residues. The CDR3 reads CSAGTSGQETQYF. CDR3 DNA: TGCAGTGCAGGAACTAGCGGCCAAGAGACCCAGTACTTC.

This clonotype was counted a few times. J is TRBJ2-7 and V is TRBV5-6; the match to TRBD2 covers 10 bases. The V and J ends lost 2 bases and 11 bases, in that order; junction bases with no gene match: 10. CDR3 length: 14 amino acids. From germline, CDR1 is SGHDT and CDR2 YYEEEE. In DNA, the CDR3 is TGTGCCAGCAGCTTCGAACTAGCGGGGTTGATTGAGTACGTC. This translates into CASSFELAGLIEYV.

The rearrangement uses TRBV5-6 and TRBJ1-1, with D hard to call. The germline V gene has CDR1 SGHDT and CDR2 YYEEEE. The length of the CDR3 is 14 residues. V lost 2 bases and J lost 1, with 9 bases in between. The CDR3 protein is CASSFQSGNTEAFF. The CDR3 DNA is TGTGCCAGCAGCTTTCAGTCTGGGAACACTGAAGCTTTCTTT.

This clonotype was seen a handful of times. Germline is not matched at one junction end, which may reflect a read error. The rearrangement joins TRBV6-1 to TRBJ2-3; D possibly matches TRBD1 or TRBD2 (5 bases each). The germline V gene encodes CDR1 MNHNS and CDR2 SASEGT. The CDR3 is 14 amino acids. The CDR3 protein is CASNERGASDTQYF. In DNA form, the CDR3 reads TGTGCCAGCAATGAACGAGGGGCGTCAGATACGCAGTATTTT.

V usage is TRBV27 and J usage is TRBJ2-3; 13 bases are shared with TRBD2. Germline V gene lookup returns CDR1 MNHEY and CDR2 SMNVEV (reference sequence). The J segment lost 5 bases and the V segment lost 4 bases, leaving 9 bases of the junction unmatched. The CDR3 spans 17 residues. CDR3 coding DNA: TGTGCCAGCAGTTCACTAGCGGGGGGGAAGACGGAAGATACGCAGTATTTT. Translation gives CASSSLAGGKTEDTQYF.

The CDR3 DNA reads TGTGCCAGCAGTGAGTTGGCAGGGATTTCCTACGAGCAGTACGTC. It codes for CASSELAGISYEQYV. The chain combines TRBV6-1 with TRBJ2-7; possibly TRBD1 for D (5 bases). Germline V CDR1 and CDR2: MNHNS, SASEGT. Trimming left V 3 bases short and J 1 base short, with 13 bases between. This CDR3 comprises 15 residues.

This clonotype was counted at least ten times. The chain links TRBV19 to TRBJ2-3, with 11 bases aligning to TRBD2. Per germline, CDR1 LNHDA and CDR2 SQIVND (reference sequence). This CDR3 is built from 15 residues. Trimming at V came to 4 bases and at J to 1 base, leaving 1 base not matched to a gene. The CDR3 reads CASSKTSGGTDTQYF. The CDR3 region has the DNA TGTGCCAGTAGTAAGACTAGCGGGGGCACAGATACGCAGTATTTT.

This clonotype came up a few times. J is TRBJ1-5 and V is TRBV20-1; D remains ambiguous. V was shortened by 3 bases and J by 5 bases, with 20 bases between the two germline ends. Looked up from germline, CDR1 is DFQATT and CDR2 is SNEGSKA (reference sequence). The CDR3 totals 16 residues. The CDR3 DNA follows: TGCAGTGCTAGTCTAGGAAGCAGGTGGAGGGATCAGCCCCAGCATTTT. This codes for CSASLGSRWRDQPQHF.

V and J are TRBV25-1 and TRBJ2-4; D possibly corresponds to TRBD1 (6 bases). Trimming shortened V by 6 bases and J by 2 bases, and 17 bases separated the two germline ends. Germline V CDR1 and CDR2: MGHDK, SYGVNS. CDR3 size: 16 residues. CDR3 residues: CASRETGLASKNIQYF. Here the CDR3 DNA reads TGTGCCAGCAGGGAAACAGGGCTTGCATCCAAAAACATTCAGTACTTC. The variable domain in full, with the rest retrieved from reference TRBV25-1 and TRBJ2-4, is EADIYQTPRYLVIGTGKKITLECSQTMGHDKMYWYQQDPGMELHLIHYSYGVNSTEKGDLSSESTVSRIRTEHFPLTLESARPSHTSQYLCASRETGLASKNIQYFGAGTRLSVL.

This clonotype has more than one count but fewer than ten. The rearrangement uses TRBV24-1 and TRBJ2-2; D unclear. In germline, CDR1 is KGHDR, CDR2 SFDVKD. The V end was cut by 0 bases, the J end by 0 bases, with 22 bases between. CDR3 length: 21 residues. Written as DNA, the CDR3 is TGTGCCACCAGTGATTTGCGGGTACCCAGGAGAGGTAGGGCGAACACCGGGGAGCTGTTTTTT. Translating gives CATSDLRVPRRGRANTGELFF.

The sample holds many counts of this clonotype. The chain has TRBV6-6 and TRBJ2-4; D remains unclear. V was clipped by 3 bases and J by 2 bases, with 11 bases between them. Germline V gene lookup returns CDR1 MNHNY and CDR2 SVGAGI (reference sequence). CDR3 size: 15 residues. The CDR3 DNA reads as TGTGCCAGCAGTTATTGGCAGGATTCCAAAAACATTCAGTACTTC. Translation: CASSYWQDSKNIQYF.

The table lists this clonotype with many counts. V and J are TRBV20-1 and TRBJ2-1; 12 bases are a match to TRBD2. V shed 5 bases and J 4 bases; nucleotides not matched to a gene: 15. The CDR3 spans 18 residues. Germline values: CDR1 DFQATT, CDR2 SNEGSKA (reference sequence). The CDR3 is CSAPGLAGITSDYNEQFF. CDR3 in DNA: TGCAGTGCTCCCGGACTAGCGGGGATCACCTCCGATTACAATGAGCAGTTCTTC.

This clonotype was found a few times. The chain uses TRBV9 and TRBJ1-1; no firm D call. The CDR3 spans 14 residues. Trimming took 3 bases from V and 5 from J, leaving 14 bases between them. Germline CDR1 reads SGDLS; CDR2 reads YYNGEE. The CDR3 bases are TGTGCCAGCAGCGCAGCGGTACTGGGGACTGAAGCTTTCTTT. This sequence encodes CASSAAVLGTEAFF.

This rearrangement joins TRBV20-1 to TRBJ2-1; 8 positions agree with TRBD1. V shed 1 base and J 5 bases; nucleotides not matched to a gene: 7. The CDR3 has 15 amino acids. Germline values: CDR1 DFQATT, CDR2 SNEGSKA (reference sequence). This chain's CDR3 is CSARVTGQENNEQFF. The CDR3, as DNA: TGCAGTGCTAGAGTAACGGGACAGGAAAACAATGAGCAGTTCTTC.

J is TRBJ2-7 and V is TRBV28; no definite D call. Germline-derived CDR1 and CDR2 are MDHEN and SYDVKM. The CDR3 has 16 residues. The ends were cut back, 2 bases at V and 2 bases at J, with 16 bases in the middle. CDR3 sequence reads: CASSLALPHKPYEQYV. Written as DNA, the CDR3 is TGTGCCAGCAGTTTAGCTTTGCCTCATAAGCCCTACGAGCAGTACGTC.

This clonotype was detected many times. This sequence joins TRBV9 and TRBJ1-6; weak D call: TRBD1 (5 bases). Germline V gives CDR1 SGDLS, CDR2 YYNGEE. CDR3 length equals 17 residues. Trimming left V 2 bases short and J 0 bases short, with 12 bases between. In DNA form, the CDR3 reads TGTGCCAGCAGCGTGGGCAGGGCCCGCTCCTATAATTCACCCCTCCACTTT. This codes for CASSVGRARSYNSPLHF.

This clonotype appeared many times. CDR3 protein: CASSGGGGLGNQPQHF. As DNA, the CDR3 is TGTGCCAGCAGTGGGGGAGGGGGCTTGGGCAATCAGCCCCAGCATTTT. J is TRBJ1-5 and V is TRBV2, with 7 bases fitting TRBD1. V shed 4 bases, J shed 2 bases, and the junction held 8 bases outside the gene matches. Per the germline V gene, CDR1 is SNHLY and CDR2 is FYNNEI. This CDR3 region has 16 residues.

Many counts were recorded for this clonotype. V is TRBV7-9 and J is TRBJ2-1; the D is unclear. CDR1 SEHNR and CDR2 FQNEAQ come from the germline V gene (reference sequence). Trimming took 5 bases from V and 6 from J, leaving 17 bases between them. The CDR3 is 15 residues long. The CDR3 DNA is TGTGCCAGCAGCCTACTTGGGTTTTCGTTCAATGAGCAGTTCTTC. Translation gives CASSLLGFSFNEQFF.

The chain has TRBV3-1 and TRBJ2-5; D possibly corresponds to TRBD1 (6 bases). Germline V gene sequence: CDR1 LGHDT, CDR2 YNNKEL (reference sequence). The CDR3 contains 16 residues. The V end lost 4 bases, the J end lost 5 bases, and 20 bases lay between the germline ends. CDR3 nucleotide sequence: TGTGCCAGCAGCCTCCAGACAGGCTCCAGTGGGGAGACCCAGTACTTC. It codes for CASSLQTGSSGETQYF.

This clonotype turned up a few times. The rearrangement joins TRBV3-1 to TRBJ2-3; D is uncertain. The CDR3 contains 14 residues. V was clipped by 3 bases and J by 1 base, with 8 bases between them. From germline, CDR1 is LGHDT and CDR2 YNNKEL (reference sequence). CDR3 residues: CASSHRTRTDTQYF. CDR3 in DNA: TGTGCCAGCAGCCACCGGACCCGCACAGATACGCAGTATTTT.

This clonotype came up many times. This chain uses TRBV11-2 with TRBJ2-4; TRBD2 aligns across 14 bases. The CDR3 runs to 18 residues. Germline lookup yields CDR1 SGHAT and CDR2 FQNNGV. Trimming took 5 bases from V and 0 from J; bases not matched to a gene: 6. DNA for the CDR3: TGTGCCAGCAGCCCCCAGACTAGCGGGGGGGTAGCCAAAAACATTCAGTACTTC. It encodes CASSPQTSGGVAKNIQYF.